This TCR beta chain was obtained from a study of T cell repertoires in cytomegalovirus infection. Across the study: CMV epitopes, recently identified HLA-C-restricted and well-studied HLA-B-restricted, were used. An indication of both CMV infection and matching HLA type came from public TCR beta signatures. Findings and caveats of the study: Ex vivo responses were dominated by HLA-C-restricted CMV-specific TCR beta clonotypes. Summed frequency of public TCR beta families distinguished CMV carriers with the relevant HLA.

As regards this clonotype: Its target is unknown.

Germline V gene sequence: CDR1 SNHLY, CDR2 FYNNEI. V shed 7 bases and J shed 1 base, with 13 bases lying between them. The CDR3 loop spans 14 amino acids. A single record per CDR3 protein comes from TCRdb applying MiXCR to the reads. The profile covers a few hundred thousand distinct CDR3 sequences, with roughly 43% appearing a single time and around 44% taken by the ten largest. This sequence joins TRBV2 and TRBJ1-1; maybe TRBD1 (5 bases). This TCR was sampled from a human donor in good health (CMV status not recorded). Some clones in this sample may be carry-over from other donors' samples. The material sequenced was cultured PBMCs, taken from culture after CMV antigen stimulation. The CDR3 sequence is CASTPWGGNTEAFF. CDR3 DNA: TGTGCCAGCACCCCGTGGGGGGGGAACACTGAAGCTTTCTTT.